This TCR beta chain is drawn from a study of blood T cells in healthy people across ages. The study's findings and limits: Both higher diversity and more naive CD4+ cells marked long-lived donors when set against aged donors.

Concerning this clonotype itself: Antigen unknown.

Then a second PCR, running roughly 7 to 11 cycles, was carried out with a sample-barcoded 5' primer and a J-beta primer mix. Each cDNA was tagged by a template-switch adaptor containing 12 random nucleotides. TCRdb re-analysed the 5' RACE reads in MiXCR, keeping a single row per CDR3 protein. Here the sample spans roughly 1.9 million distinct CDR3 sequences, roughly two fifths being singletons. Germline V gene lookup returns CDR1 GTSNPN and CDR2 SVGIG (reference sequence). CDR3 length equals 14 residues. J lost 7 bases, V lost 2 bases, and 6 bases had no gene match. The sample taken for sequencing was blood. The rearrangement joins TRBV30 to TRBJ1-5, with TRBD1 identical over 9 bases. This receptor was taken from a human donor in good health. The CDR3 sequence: CAWSPGTGTQPQHF. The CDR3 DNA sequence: TGTGCCTGGAGTCCCGGGACAGGGACACAGCCCCAGCATTTT.